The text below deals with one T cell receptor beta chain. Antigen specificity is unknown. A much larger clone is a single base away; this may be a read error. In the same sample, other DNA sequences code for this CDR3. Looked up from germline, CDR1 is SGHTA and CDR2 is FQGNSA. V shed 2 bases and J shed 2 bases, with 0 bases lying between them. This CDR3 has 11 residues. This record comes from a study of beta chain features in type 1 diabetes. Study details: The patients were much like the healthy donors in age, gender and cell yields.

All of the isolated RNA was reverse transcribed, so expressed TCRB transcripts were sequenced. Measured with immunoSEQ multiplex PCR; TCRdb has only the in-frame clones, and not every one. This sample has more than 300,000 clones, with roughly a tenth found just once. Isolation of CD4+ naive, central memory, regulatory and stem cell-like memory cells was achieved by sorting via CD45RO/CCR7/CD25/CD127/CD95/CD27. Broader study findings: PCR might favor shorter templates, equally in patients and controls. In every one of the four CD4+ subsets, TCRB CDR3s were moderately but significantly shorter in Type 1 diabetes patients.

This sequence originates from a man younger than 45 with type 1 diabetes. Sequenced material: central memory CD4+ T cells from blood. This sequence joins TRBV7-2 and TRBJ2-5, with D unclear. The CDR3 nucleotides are TGTGCCAGCAGCTTACAAGAGACCCAGTACTTC. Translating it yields CASSLQETQYF.